These 28 T cell receptor beta chains originate from one sample sequenced in a study of long-term antiretroviral therapy in people with HIV. An immunoSEQ assay, version v3.0, was performed at survey level. Profiled with immunoSEQ multiplex PCR; TCRdb holds only in-frame clones, not every one. The sample has fewer than 40,000 clones, 94% seen once. This specimen was unsorted PBMCs, taken about 5.1 years after starting antiretroviral therapy. The source is a woman between 50 and 59 years old with HIV.

This chain uses TRBV9 with TRBJ2-1; TRBD2 agrees at 13 bases. This CDR3 has 18 amino acids. Germline assignment: CDR1 SGDLS and CDR2 YYNGEE. Trimming at V came to 0 bases and at J to 1 base, leaving 4 bases not matched to a gene. The CDR3 DNA is TGTGCCAGCAGCGTAGGGACTAGCGGGGGCCCTTCCTACAATGAGCAGTTCTTC. Translation: CASSVGTSGGPSYNEQFF.

This rearrangement joins TRBV5-1 to TRBJ1-2, with D unresolved. V lost 0 bases and J lost 2, with 5 bases in between. CDR1 is SGHRS, CDR2 YFSETQ, per germline. The CDR3 contains 13 residues. The DNA for the CDR3 is TGCGCCAGCAGCTTGGAAAGGAACTATGGCTACACCTTC. The encoded protein is CASSLERNYGYTF.

This chain links TRBV5-4 with TRBJ1-1; 10 bases fit TRBD1. From germline, CDR1 is SGHNT and CDR2 YYREEE (reference sequence). This CDR3 contains 15 residues. V lost 0 bases, J lost 1 base, and 0 bases stayed unmatched. The DNA for the CDR3 is TGTGCCAGCAGCTTGGGACAGGGGGCGAACACTGAAGCTTTCTTT. It specifies CASSLGQGANTEAFF.

This chain uses TRBV5-1 with TRBJ1-2; D remains ambiguous. The germline V gene encodes CDR1 SGHRS and CDR2 YFSETQ. The ends were cut back, 5 bases at V and 0 bases at J, with 11 bases in the middle. The CDR3 is 14 amino acids. In nucleotides, the CDR3 is TGCGCCAGCAGTAAGGACCGAACTAACTATGGCTACACCTTC. Amino acids: CASSKDRTNYGYTF.

This clone was picked up a small number of times. CDR3 DNA sequence: TGTGCCAGCAGTCTCTCGAGGGACGAGCAGTACTTC. It is translated as CASSLSRDEQYF. The chain links TRBV7-9 to TRBJ2-7; D possibly corresponds to TRBD2 (5 bases). Deletions cut 6 bases from V and 5 bases from J, with 11 bases between. The length of the CDR3 is 12 residues. CDR1 SEHNR and CDR2 FQNEAQ come from the germline V gene (reference sequence).

The chain employs TRBV27 and TRBJ1-2; 9 bases line up with TRBD1. Germline V gives CDR1 MNHEY, CDR2 SMNVEV (reference sequence). The CDR3 covers 14 residues. Unmatched junction bases numbered 5, after V lost 3 bases and J lost 6 bases. The CDR3 sequence is CASSFSGQGHGYTF. Written as DNA, the CDR3 is TGTGCCAGCAGTTTCTCGGGACAGGGACATGGCTACACCTTC.

This clone is a singleton in its sample. The chain carries TRBV9 and TRBJ2-1; possibly TRBD1 for D (6 bases). This CDR3 comprises 15 residues. V shed 2 bases and J shed 9 bases, with 18 bases lying between them. Germline CDR1 SGDLS, CDR2 YYNGEE. The CDR3, as DNA: TGTGCCAGCAGCGTCCAGGGGTTTGGCGTCGCTGAGCAGTTCTTC. Residues: CASSVQGFGVAEQFF.

The V and J genes are TRBV5-1 and TRBJ1-2; 7 positions match TRBD1. The CDR3 has 15 amino acids. Germline CDR1 is SGHRS and CDR2 is YFSETQ. J lost 4 bases, V lost 4 bases, and 10 bases had no gene match. The CDR3 sequence: CASSPGDRSGYGYTF. The CDR3 region has the DNA TGCGCCAGCAGCCCGGGGGACAGAAGCGGCTATGGCTACACCTTC.

The CDR3, as DNA: TGTGCCAGCAGAGGGACAGGGGGCGGCTATGGCTACACCTTC. It encodes CASRGTGGGYGYTF. The V and J genes are TRBV2 and TRBJ1-2; 12 bases map to TRBD1. The junction had 3 bases not matched to a gene; V was cut back by 6 bases and J by 4 bases. Germline-derived CDR1 and CDR2 are SNHLY and FYNNEI. This CDR3 contains 14 residues.

The chain recombines TRBV7-9 with TRBJ1-1; a weak D match, TRBD1 (5 bases). The CDR3 runs to 14 residues. V dropped 2 bases and J dropped 4 bases, with 11 bases sitting between them. Germline V gene sequence: CDR1 SEHNR, CDR2 FQNEAQ (reference sequence). CDR3 bases: TGTGCCAGCAGCTTACAATCAGGGACCACTGAAGCTTTCTTT. Its translation is CASSLQSGTTEAFF. The full variable domain, in which reference TRBV7-9 and TRBJ1-1 provide the parts outside the CDR3, is DTGVSQNPRHKITKRGQNVTFRCDPISEHNRLYWYRQTLGQGPEFLTYFQNEAQLEKSRLLSDRFSAERPKGSFSTLEIQRTEQGDSAMYLCASSLQSGTTEAFFGQGTRLTVV.

The V gene is TRBV15, the J gene TRBJ2-3, with 10 bases that match TRBD2. V dropped 0 bases and J dropped 2; count of bases not matched to a gene: 8. Germline lookup yields CDR1 LNHNV and CDR2 YYDKDF (reference sequence). This CDR3 has 18 amino acids. CDR3 nucleotides: TGTGCCACCAGCAGAGATGCGAGACTAGCGGGCTCCACAGATACGCAGTATTTT. It codes for CATSRDARLAGSTDTQYF.

V and J are TRBV4-1 and TRBJ1-4; TRBD1 might be the D (6 bases). The germline CDR1 and CDR2 sequences are MGHRA and YSYEKL. The V end was cut by 1 base, the J end by 3 bases, with 6 bases between. The length of the CDR3 is 14 residues. CDR3 in amino acids: CASSQGTANEKLFF. CDR3 nucleotides: TGCGCCAGCAGCCAAGGGACAGCTAATGAAAAACTGTTTTTT.

This chain connects TRBV25-1 to TRBJ1-6; the match to TRBD1 covers 9 bases. After removal of 7 bases from V and 5 bases from J, the junction contained 3 bases not matched to a gene. CDR3 length: 14 residues. Germline V CDR1 and CDR2: MGHDK, SYGVNS. As DNA, the CDR3 is TGTGCCAGCAAGTGGGACAGGGATAATTCACCCCTCCACTTT. Amino acids: CASKWDRDNSPLHF. Full variable domain (rest looked up from reference TRBV25-1 and TRBJ1-6): EADIYQTPRYLVIGTGKKITLECSQTMGHDKMYWYQQDPGMELHLIHYSYGVNSTEKGDLSSESTVSRIRTEHFPLTLESARPSHTSQYLCASKWDRDNSPLHFGNGTRLTVT.

About this clone itself: At the DNA level, this CDR3 is encoded by other sequences in the same sample as well. The CDR3 protein is CASGPGPGTGGQFF. The CDR3 coding sequence is TGTGCCAGCGGGCCGGGCCCAGGGACTGGGGGGCAGTTCTTC. The chain is built from TRBV6-5 and TRBJ2-1; weak D call: TRBD2 (6 bases). With 8 bases removed from V and 12 bases from J, the gap between germline ends came to 23 bases. This CDR3 has 14 residues. Germline V gene data show CDR1 as MNHEY and CDR2 as SVGAGI.

The chain joins TRBV5-1 to TRBJ1-4, with D possibly being TRBD1 (5 bases). Germline V gene data show CDR1 as SGHRS and CDR2 as YFSETQ. The CDR3 consists of 14 residues. Trimming shortened V by 1 base and J by 5 bases, and 9 bases separated the two germline ends. CDR3 loop: CASSLLDTNEKLFF. CDR3 in DNA: TGCGCCAGCAGCTTGCTGGACACCAATGAAAAACTGTTTTTT.

The V gene is TRBV6-1, the J gene TRBJ2-2; weak D call: TRBD2 (5 bases). V lost 7 bases, J lost 1 base, and 10 bases lay in between. The CDR3 covers 14 residues. Germline assignment: CDR1 MNHNS and CDR2 SASEGT. The CDR3 spells CASKGGLNTGELFF. In DNA form, the CDR3 reads TGTGCCAGCAAAGGCGGGCTGAACACCGGGGAGCTGTTTTTT.

The V call is TRBV6-6, the J call TRBJ2-5, with D perhaps assigned TRBD1 or TRBD2 (5 bases each). V was pared by 4 bases and J by 1 base, with 7 bases between. The CDR3 is 13 amino acids. Germline loops: CDR1 MNHNY, CDR2 SVGAGI (reference sequence). DNA for the CDR3: TGTGCCAGCAGTTGGGACGGCCAAGAGACCCAGTACTTC. Protein product: CASSWDGQETQYF.

CDR3 sequence reads: CASRDRRYEQYF. The CDR3 coding sequence is TGTGCCAGTAGGGACAGAAGGTACGAGCAGTACTTC. The chain uses TRBV19 and TRBJ2-7, with D perhaps matching TRBD1 (6 bases). V shed 6 bases and J shed 4 bases, with 10 bases lying between them. CDR1 is LNHDA, CDR2 SQIVND, per germline (reference sequence). CDR3 length: 12 residues.

CDR3 in amino acids: CAISGAAGAITDTQYF. CDR3 DNA: TGTGCCATCAGTGGGGCCGCGGGGGCCATCACAGATACGCAGTATTTT. The V call is TRBV10-3, the J call TRBJ2-3, with TRBD2 as a possible D gene (7 bases). The CDR3 is 16 residues long. V dropped 4 bases and J dropped 2 bases, with 16 bases sitting between them. CDR1 ENHRY and CDR2 SYGVKD come from the germline V gene.

This clone has just one count. The chain employs TRBV7-9 and TRBJ1-1; TRBD1 might be the D (6 bases). Per germline, CDR1 SEHNR and CDR2 FQNEAQ (reference sequence). This CDR3 is 13 amino acids long. V dropped 4 bases and J dropped 11 bases, with 17 bases sitting between them. The CDR3 here is CASSSRDIKGAFF. The CDR3 nucleotides read TGTGCCAGCAGCTCACGGGACATCAAAGGCGCTTTCTTT. The variable domain in full, completed from reference TRBV7-9 and TRBJ1-1, reads DTGVSQNPRHKITKRGQNVTFRCDPISEHNRLYWYRQTLGQGPEFLTYFQNEAQLEKSRLLSDRFSAERPKGSFSTLEIQRTEQGDSAMYLCASSSRDIKGAFFGQGTRLTVV.

This chain joins TRBV11-2 and TRBJ2-3; D might be TRBD1 or TRBD2, each matching 5 bases. V was shortened by 0 bases and J by 6 bases, with 13 bases between the two germline ends. Per the germline V gene, CDR1 is SGHAT and CDR2 is FQNNGV. This CDR3 comprises 15 residues. The CDR3 sequence: CASSLEGRMVDTQYF. The CDR3 DNA is TGTGCCAGCAGCTTAGAGGGACGGATGGTGGATACGCAGTATTTT.

The chain joins TRBV27 to TRBJ1-5; possible D gene TRBD1, 5 bases. Germline V gene data show CDR1 as MNHEY and CDR2 as SMNVEV (reference sequence). V was pared by 1 base and J by 5 bases, with 12 bases between. This CDR3 is built from 15 residues. CDR3 sequence (DNA): TGTGCCAGCAGTTTATTGGGGAGGGGTGATCAGCCCCAGCATTTT. This translates into CASSLLGRGDQPQHF.

J is TRBJ1-6 and V is TRBV6-1; D is uncertain. The CDR3 runs 12 residues. CDR1 and CDR2 from the germline V gene are MNHNS and SASEGT. The V end lost 5 bases, the J end lost 10 bases, and 9 bases lay between the germline ends. This CDR3 is CASSSLGSPLHF. CDR3 bases: TGTGCCAGCAGTAGTCTCGGCTCACCCCTCCACTTT.

The chain links TRBV6-1 to TRBJ1-3; TRBD1 might be the D (6 bases). The V end was cut by 6 bases, the J end by 9 bases, with 21 bases between. This CDR3 spans 15 amino acids. Germline CDR1 is MNHNS and CDR2 is SASEGT. The CDR3 DNA is TGTGCCAGCAGCCTATTACAGGGTCCGACAGGCACCATATATTTT. It encodes CASSLLQGPTGTIYF.

The V gene is TRBV5-1, the J gene TRBJ2-2, with 8 bases matching TRBD1. V lost 1 base, J lost 6 bases, and 8 bases stayed unmatched. Germline loops: CDR1 SGHRS, CDR2 YFSETQ. CDR3 size: 16 residues. CDR3 nucleotides: TGCGCCAGCAGCTTGTCCCAGGGGGCATTAGCCGGGGAGCTGTTTTTT. It translates to CASSLSQGALAGELFF.

This CDR3 is CASRSGTDNSPLHF. Here the CDR3 DNA reads TGTGCCAGCAGGTCCGGGACAGATAATTCACCCCTCCACTTT. This chain uses TRBV6-6 with TRBJ1-6; 7 bases agree with TRBD1. This CDR3 contains 14 residues. V lost 6 bases and J lost 5; bases outside the gene matches: 4. Looked up from germline, CDR1 is MNHNY and CDR2 is SVGAGI (reference sequence).

The V call is TRBV7-2, the J call TRBJ1-4; TRBD1 matches 9 bases. The CDR3 consists of 18 residues. Trimming removed 1 base from V and 4 bases from J; junction bases left unmatched: 10. Germline CDR1 is SGHTA and CDR2 is FQGNSA. CDR3 region: CASSLGQQGARGNEKLFF. In DNA form, the CDR3 reads TGTGCCAGCAGCTTAGGGCAACAGGGGGCGCGGGGTAATGAAAAACTGTTTTTT. Together with reference TRBV7-2 and TRBJ1-4, the CDR3 gives the full variable domain: GAGVSQSPSNKVTEKGKDVELRCDPISGHTALYWYRQSLGQGLEFLIYFQGNSAPDKSGLPSDRFSAERTGGSVSTLTIQRTQQEDSAVYLCASSLGQQGARGNEKLFFGSGTQLSVL.

The J gene is TRBJ2-4, the V gene TRBV27, with D perhaps matching TRBD2 (5 bases). This CDR3 has 15 amino acids. CDR1 is MNHEY and CDR2 is SMNVEV in the germline V gene (reference sequence). V was trimmed by 4 bases and J by 2 bases, leaving 12 bases between them. The CDR3 spells CASSSDVGTKNIQYF. Here the CDR3 DNA reads TGTGCCAGCAGTTCCGACGTCGGGACCAAAAACATTCAGTACTTC.